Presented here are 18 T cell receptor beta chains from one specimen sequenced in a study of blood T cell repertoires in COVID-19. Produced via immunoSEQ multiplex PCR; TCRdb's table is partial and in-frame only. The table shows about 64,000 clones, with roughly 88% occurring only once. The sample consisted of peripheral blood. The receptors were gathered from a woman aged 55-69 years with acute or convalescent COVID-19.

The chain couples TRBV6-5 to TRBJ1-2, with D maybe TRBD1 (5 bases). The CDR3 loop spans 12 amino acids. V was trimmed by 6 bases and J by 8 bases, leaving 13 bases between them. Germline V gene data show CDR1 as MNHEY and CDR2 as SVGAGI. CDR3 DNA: TGTGCCAGCAGCACAGGAGGGAGAGGCTACACCTTC. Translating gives CASSTGGRGYTF.

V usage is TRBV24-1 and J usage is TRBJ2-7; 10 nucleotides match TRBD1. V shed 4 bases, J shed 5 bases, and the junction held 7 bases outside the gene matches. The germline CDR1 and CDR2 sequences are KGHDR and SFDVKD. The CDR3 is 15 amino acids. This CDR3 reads CATSDTGTGAHEQYF. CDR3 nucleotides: TGTGCCACCAGTGACACCGGGACAGGGGCCCACGAGCAGTACTTC.

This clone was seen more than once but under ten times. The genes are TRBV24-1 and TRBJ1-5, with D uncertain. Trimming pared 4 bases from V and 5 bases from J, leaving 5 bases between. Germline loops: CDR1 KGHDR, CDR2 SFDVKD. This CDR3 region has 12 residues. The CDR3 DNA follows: TGTGCCACCAGTGAACCAGATCAGCCCCAGCATTTT. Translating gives CATSEPDQPQHF.

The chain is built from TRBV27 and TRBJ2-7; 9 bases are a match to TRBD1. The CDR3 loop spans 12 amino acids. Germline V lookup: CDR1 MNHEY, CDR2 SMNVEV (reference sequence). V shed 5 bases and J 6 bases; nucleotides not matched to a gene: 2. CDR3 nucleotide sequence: TGTGCCAGCAGTACGACAGGGGGCGAGCAGTACTTC. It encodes CASSTTGGEQYF.

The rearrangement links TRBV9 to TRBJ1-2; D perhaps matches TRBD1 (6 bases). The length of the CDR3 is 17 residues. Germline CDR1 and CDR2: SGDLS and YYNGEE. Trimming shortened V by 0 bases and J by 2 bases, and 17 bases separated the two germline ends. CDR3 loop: CASSVEGLRGWNYGYTF. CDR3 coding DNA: TGTGCCAGCAGCGTAGAGGGCCTCAGGGGCTGGAACTATGGCTACACCTTC.

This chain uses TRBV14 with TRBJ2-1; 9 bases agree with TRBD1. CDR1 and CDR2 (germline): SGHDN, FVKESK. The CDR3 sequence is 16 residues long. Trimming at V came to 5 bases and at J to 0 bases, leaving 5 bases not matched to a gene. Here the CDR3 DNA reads TGTGCCAGCAGCTCTACAGGGGGCAGCTCCTACAATGAGCAGTTCTTC. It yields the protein CASSSTGGSSYNEQFF. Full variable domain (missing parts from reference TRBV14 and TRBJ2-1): EAGVTQFPSHSVIEKGQTVTLRCDPISGHDNLYWYRRVMGKEIKFLLHFVKESKQDESGMPNNRFLAERTGGTYSTLKVQPAELEDSGVYFCASSSTGGSSYNEQFFGPGTRLTVL.

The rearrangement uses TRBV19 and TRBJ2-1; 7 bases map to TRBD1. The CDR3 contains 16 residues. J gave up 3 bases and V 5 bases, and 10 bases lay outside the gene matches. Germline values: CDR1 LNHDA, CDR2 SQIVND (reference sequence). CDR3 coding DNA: TGTGCCAGTAGTGGGGACAGCCTAAGCTTCTACAATGAGCAGTTCTTC. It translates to CASSGDSLSFYNEQFF.

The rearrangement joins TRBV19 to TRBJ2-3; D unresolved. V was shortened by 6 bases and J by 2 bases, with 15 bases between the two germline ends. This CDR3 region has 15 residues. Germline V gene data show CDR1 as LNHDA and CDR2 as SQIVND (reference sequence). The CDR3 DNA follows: TGTGCCAGTAGCCCCATAACGGGTAACACAGATACGCAGTATTTT. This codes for CASSPITGNTDTQYF.

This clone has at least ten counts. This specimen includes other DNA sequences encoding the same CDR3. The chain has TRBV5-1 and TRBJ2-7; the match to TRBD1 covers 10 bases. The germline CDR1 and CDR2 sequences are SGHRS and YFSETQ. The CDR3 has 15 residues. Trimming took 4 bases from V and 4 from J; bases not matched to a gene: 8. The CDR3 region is CASSLGGTGAYEQYF. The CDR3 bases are TGCGCCAGCAGCCTGGGCGGGACAGGGGCTTACGAGCAGTACTTC.

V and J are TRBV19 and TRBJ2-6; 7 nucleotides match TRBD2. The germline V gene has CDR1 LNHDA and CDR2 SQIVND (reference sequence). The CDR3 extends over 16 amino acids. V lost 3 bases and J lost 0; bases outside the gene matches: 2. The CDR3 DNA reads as TGTGCCAGTAGTATCTCGGGAGGCTCTGGGGCCAACGTCCTGACTTTC. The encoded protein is CASSISGGSGANVLTF. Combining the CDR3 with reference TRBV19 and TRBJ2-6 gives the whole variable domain DGGITQSPKYLFRKEGQNVTLSCEQNLNHDAMYWYRQDPGQGLRLIYYSQIVNDFQKGDIAEGYSVSREKKESFPLTVTSAQKNPTAFYLCASSISGGSGANVLTFGAGSRLTVL.

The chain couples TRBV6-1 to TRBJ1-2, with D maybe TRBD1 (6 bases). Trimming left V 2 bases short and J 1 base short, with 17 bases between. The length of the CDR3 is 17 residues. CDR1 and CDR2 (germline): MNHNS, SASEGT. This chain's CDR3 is CASSELWGQGSNYGYTF. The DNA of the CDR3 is TGTGCCAGCAGTGAATTGTGGGGGCAAGGGAGTAACTATGGCTACACCTTC.

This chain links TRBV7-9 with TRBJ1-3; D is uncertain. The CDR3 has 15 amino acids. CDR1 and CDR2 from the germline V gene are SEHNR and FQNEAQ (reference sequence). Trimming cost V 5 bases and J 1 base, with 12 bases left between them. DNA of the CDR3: TGTGCCAGCAGCCGTGGGCAGCAATCTGGAAACACCATATATTTT. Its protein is CASSRGQQSGNTIYF. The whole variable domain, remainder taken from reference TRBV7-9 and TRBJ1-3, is DTGVSQNPRHKITKRGQNVTFRCDPISEHNRLYWYRQTLGQGPEFLTYFQNEAQLEKSRLLSDRFSAERPKGSFSTLEIQRTEQGDSAMYLCASSRGQQSGNTIYFGEGSWLTVV.

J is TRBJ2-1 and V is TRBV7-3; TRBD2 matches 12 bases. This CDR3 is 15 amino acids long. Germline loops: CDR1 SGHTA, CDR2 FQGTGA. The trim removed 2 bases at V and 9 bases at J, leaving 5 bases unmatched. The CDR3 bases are TGTGCCAGCAGCTTATGGACTAGCGGGGTGGGTGAGCAGTTCTTC. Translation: CASSLWTSGVGEQFF.

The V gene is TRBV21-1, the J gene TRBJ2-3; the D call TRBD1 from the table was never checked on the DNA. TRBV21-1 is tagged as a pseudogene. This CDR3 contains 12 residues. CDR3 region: CASSSTVDTQYF. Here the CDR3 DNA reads TGTGCCAGCAGCTCAACAGTAGATACGCAGTATTTT.

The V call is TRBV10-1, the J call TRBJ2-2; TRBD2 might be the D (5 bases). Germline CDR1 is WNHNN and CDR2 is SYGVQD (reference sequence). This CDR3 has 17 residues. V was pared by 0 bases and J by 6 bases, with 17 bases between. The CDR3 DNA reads TGCGCCAGCAGTGAGTCGAGGGCAGGAACTACCCCCGGGGAGCTGTTTTTT. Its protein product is CASSESRAGTTPGELFF.

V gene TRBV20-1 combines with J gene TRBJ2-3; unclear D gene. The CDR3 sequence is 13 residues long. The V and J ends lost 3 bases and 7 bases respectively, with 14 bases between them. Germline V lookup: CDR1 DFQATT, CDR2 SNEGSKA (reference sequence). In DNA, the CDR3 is TGCAGTGCTAGTCAATCCCCGGTCCATACGCAGTATTTT. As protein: CSASQSPVHTQYF.

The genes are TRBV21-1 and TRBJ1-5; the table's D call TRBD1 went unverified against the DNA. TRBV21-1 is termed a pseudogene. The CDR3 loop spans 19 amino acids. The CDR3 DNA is TGTGCCAGCAGCAAAGAACAGGGGGCAACAGAAGATAGCAATCAGCCCCAGCATTTT. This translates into CASSKEQGATEDSNQPQHF.

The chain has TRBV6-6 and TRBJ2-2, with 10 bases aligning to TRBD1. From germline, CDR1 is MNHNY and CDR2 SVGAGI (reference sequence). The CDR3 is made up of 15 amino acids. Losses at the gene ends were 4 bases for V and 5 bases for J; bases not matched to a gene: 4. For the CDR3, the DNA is TGTGCCAGCAGTTCACCGGGACAGGGGACCGGGGAGCTGTTTTTT. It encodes CASSSPGQGTGELFF.